This TCR beta chain was obtained from a study of OX40 agonist ivuxolimab in advanced cancers. Study conclusions and caveats: Normalized T-cell clonal expansion was also low in some nonresponders.

To note about this clone: Its antigen is currently unknown.

Trimming left V 5 bases short and J 2 bases short, with 9 bases between. The germline gives CDR1 SGHKS, CDR2 YYEKEE (reference sequence). The CDR3 loop spans 13 amino acids. Produced via immunoSEQ multiplex PCR; TCRdb's table is partial and in-frame only. The repertoire holds about 95,000 clones, with over 75% as singletons. The chain joins TRBV5-5 to TRBJ2-3; possible D gene TRBD1, 6 bases. The sequencing used CD4+ or CD8+ T cells sorted from blood, collected in a trial of the OX40 agonist ivuxolimab. This clonotype originated in an adult with an advanced solid tumor such as melanoma, head and neck, liver or kidney cancer. In DNA form, the CDR3 reads TGTGCCAGCAGGCGGACAGTCACAGATACGCAGTATTTT. This encodes CASRRTVTDTQYF.